Below are 16 T cell receptor beta chains sequenced from a single sample in a study of cytomegalovirus exposure and HLA in healthy donors. The PCR employed 60 Vbeta primers together with 13 Jbeta primers. The protocol was immunoSEQ multiplex PCR, while the TCRdb copy is restricted to in-frame clones and leaves out a portion. The sample lists tens of thousands of clones; about 76% were seen once. The sequencing sample was made of PBMCs. The receptors were sampled from a man aged 50-60 years in good health and CMV-seronegative.

The V gene is TRBV5-1, the J gene TRBJ2-3, with D possibly matching TRBD1 (5 bases). Looked up from germline, CDR1 is SGHRS and CDR2 is YFSETQ. V was clipped by 3 bases and J by 4 bases, with 12 bases between them. This CDR3 region has 14 residues. Here the CDR3 reads CASSWRQGADTQYF. CDR3 DNA sequence: TGCGCCAGCAGCTGGCGGCAAGGGGCAGATACGCAGTATTTT. The full variable domain, with the rest looked up from reference TRBV5-1 and TRBJ2-3, is KAGVTQTPRYLIKTRGQQVTLSCSPISGHRSVSWYQQTPGQGLQFLFEYFSETQRNKGNFPGRFSGRQFSNSRSEMNVSTLELGDSALYLCASSWRQGADTQYFGPGTRLTVL.

The J gene is TRBJ1-5, the V gene TRBV6-5; D call uncertain. V shed 5 bases and J shed 0 bases, with 11 bases lying between them. Germline V gene lookup returns CDR1 MNHEY and CDR2 SVGAGI. This CDR3 has 15 residues. In DNA form, the CDR3 reads TGTGCCAGCAGTAAGAGAGTTAATAGCAATCAGCCCCAGCATTTT. It specifies CASSKRVNSNQPQHF.

The genes are TRBV5-6 and TRBJ2-4; D is undetermined. CDR1 is SGHDT, CDR2 YYEEEE, per germline. V lost 0 bases, J lost 7 bases, and 17 bases lay in between. The CDR3 is 16 residues long. The CDR3 DNA reads as TGTGCCAGCAGCTTGGAAGCCAATCGGTTTCGGAACATTCAGTACTTC. Translating gives CASSLEANRFRNIQYF.

The V call is TRBV19, the J call TRBJ2-5; D gene ambiguous. This CDR3 comprises 13 residues. In germline, CDR1 is LNHDA, CDR2 SQIVND (reference sequence). V lost 3 bases and J lost 3, with 8 bases in between. CDR3 in amino acids: CASSIGFKETQYF. DNA of the CDR3: TGTGCCAGTAGTATTGGCTTTAAAGAGACCCAGTACTTC.

By share, this clone counts as medium-sized (0.01 to 0.1%). The chain uses TRBV6-1 and TRBJ1-1, with 7 positions matching TRBD1. The germline gives CDR1 MNHNS, CDR2 SASEGT. The CDR3 is 13 amino acids. Trimming at V came to 8 bases and at J to 5 bases, leaving 8 bases not matched to a gene. The CDR3: CASSLSRGTEAFF. The CDR3 region has the DNA TGTGCCAGCTCACTATCCAGGGGGACTGAAGCTTTCTTT.

The gene calls are TRBV30 and TRBJ2-7; 8 positions agree with TRBD1. Germline values: CDR1 GTSNPN, CDR2 SVGIG (reference sequence). V lost 6 bases and J lost 2; bases outside the gene matches: 6. This CDR3 is 13 amino acids long. The CDR3: CACPGTGTYEQYF. In DNA form, the CDR3 reads TGTGCCTGCCCCGGGACAGGAACCTACGAGCAGTACTTC.

This clone has more than one count but fewer than ten. DNA for the CDR3: TGTGCCAGCACAAGACAGATGAACACTGAAGCTTTCTTT. It codes for CASTRQMNTEAFF. This chain links TRBV6-5 with TRBJ1-1; D might be TRBD1 (5 bases). V was pared by 7 bases and J by 0 bases, with 9 bases between. Germline-derived CDR1 and CDR2 are MNHEY and SVGAGI. The CDR3 runs to 13 residues.

This chain uses TRBV25-1 with TRBJ1-6, with D possibly matching TRBD1 (5 bases). The CDR3 loop spans 15 amino acids. Per germline, CDR1 MGHDK and CDR2 SYGVNS. Trimming removed 4 bases from V and 8 bases from J, with 15 bases in between. Here the CDR3 reads CASSAFSGPDSPLHF. The CDR3 coding sequence is TGTGCCAGCAGTGCGTTTTCAGGGCCTGATTCACCCCTCCACTTT.

This clone has more than one count but fewer than ten. V gene TRBV9 combines with J gene TRBJ1-4, with D perhaps TRBD1 (5 bases). The V gene's germline CDR1 is SGDLS and CDR2 YYNGEE. There are 13 residues in the CDR3. Trimming cost V 0 bases and J 5 bases, with 5 bases left between them. DNA for the CDR3: TGTGCCAGCAGCGTAGCAGGGAATGAAAAACTGTTTTTT. The encoded protein is CASSVAGNEKLFF.

The chain combines TRBV11-3 with TRBJ2-7; 9 bases are shared with TRBD1. With 0 bases clipped from V and 4 bases from J, the junction kept 7 bases outside the gene matches. The germline gives CDR1 SGHNT, CDR2 YENEEA. The CDR3 loop spans 16 amino acids. CDR3 in DNA: TGTGCCAGCAGCTTAGATCGATGGGACAGGGCTTACGAGCAGTACTTC. Its protein is CASSLDRWDRAYEQYF.

CDR3 coding DNA: TGTGCCAGCAGCACAAACCGCAGGGGGAACACTGAAGCTTTCTTT. This gives the protein CASSTNRRGNTEAFF. V and J are TRBV11-1 and TRBJ1-1; tentatively, D is TRBD1 (6 bases). Germline loops: CDR1 SGHAT, CDR2 FQDESV (reference sequence). With 5 bases removed from V and 1 base from J, the gap between germline ends came to 14 bases. The CDR3 is 15 amino acids.

The chain links TRBV2 to TRBJ2-3; TRBD1 matches at 8 bases. Germline CDR1 and CDR2: SNHLY and FYNNEI. After removal of 6 bases from V and 6 bases from J, the junction contained 11 bases not matched to a gene. The CDR3 length is 15 residues. Here the CDR3 reads CASSDDRGPLDTQYF. As DNA, the CDR3 is TGTGCCAGCAGCGATGACAGGGGACCACTCGATACGCAGTATTTT. The whole variable domain, filled in from reference TRBV2 and TRBJ2-3, reads EPEVTQTPSHQVTQMGQEVILRCVPISNHLYFYWYRQILGQKVEFLVSFYNNEISEKSEIFDDQFSVERPDGSNFTLKIRSTKLEDSAMYFCASSDDRGPLDTQYFGPGTRLTVL.

Written as DNA, the CDR3 is TGTGCCAGCAGCTTGGGGACAGGGATCTATGGCTACACCTTC. Its protein product is CASSLGTGIYGYTF. V gene TRBV7-9 combines with J gene TRBJ1-2; 9 positions match TRBD1. The CDR3 contains 14 residues. V lost 3 bases and J lost 4; bases outside the gene matches: 3. Germline assignment: CDR1 SEHNR and CDR2 FQNEAQ (reference sequence).

CDR3 protein: CASSTGGVWNEKLFF. Here the CDR3 DNA reads TGTGCCAGCAGCACAGGGGGCGTATGGAATGAAAAACTGTTTTTT. This chain connects TRBV9 to TRBJ1-4, with 9 nucleotides matching TRBD1. The germline V gene encodes CDR1 SGDLS and CDR2 YYNGEE. The CDR3 covers 15 residues. V gave up 4 bases and J gave up 5 bases; unmatched junction bases: 6.

The chain joins TRBV10-1 to TRBJ2-5; the match to TRBD2 covers 7 bases. This CDR3 has 13 residues. The germline V gene encodes CDR1 WNHNN and CDR2 SYGVQD (reference sequence). Germline trimming cut 7 bases from V and 2 bases from J; bases unmatched to any gene: 4. In DNA, the CDR3 is TGCGCCAGCAATAGGGACTATCAAGAGACCCAGTACTTC. It yields the protein CASNRDYQETQYF.

The chain links TRBV7-2 to TRBJ2-1; 10 bases are shared with TRBD2. The CDR3 runs 14 residues. Looked up from germline, CDR1 is SGHTA and CDR2 is FQGNSA. V lost 5 bases, J lost 10 bases, and 8 bases stayed unmatched. The CDR3 DNA sequence: TGTGCCAGCAGCCAGATTCTAGCGGGGGAAGAGCAGTTCTTC. Its translation is CASSQILAGEEQFF.